This T cell receptor beta chain appears in the sequencing data of a study of blood T cells in healthy people across ages (dated by TCRdb to the mid-2010s). Study-wide context: In model experiments, template switching captured about one uniquely barcoded TCR beta cDNA molecule for every two T cells. To avoid experimental bias, donors of different ages were distributed randomly across sequencing lanes. To track age-related changes in TCR beta repertoire diversity, the study relied on deep sequencing normalized with unique cDNA molecular identifiers. Using the same blood draw, the study looked at two additional independent replicas of 1 million unique cDNA reads for two donors, one aged 18 to 30 and the other aged 80 or older. The donors were divided into four age groups: young (average around 17 years), middle-aged (about 39), aged (around 67) and long-lived (roughly 86). The investigation overall reported the following: Total diversity estimates from one million sequenced T cells were considered lower bounds and underestimates. Because donor CMV infection status was unknown, age-related changes in expanded clonotypes were potentially confounded. The percentage of naive T cells measured by flow cytometry correlated strongly with observed TCR beta diversity. Observed TCR beta diversity per million T cells fell roughly linearly with age, and a significant reduction was already apparent by age around 36. Because profiling used bulk unsorted PBMCs, naive and antigen-experienced compartments could not be compared conclusively. Compared with the aged group, more naive CD4+ T cells, fewer expanded clones and increased TCR diversity were shown by the long-lived group, suggesting age selection.

This clonotype was seen only a few times. Its recognized antigen is unknown. Base-call qualities are not available, and no considerably larger clone is one nucleotide away. The library was made by 5' RACE. Sequencer: Illumina HiSeq 2500. A second PCR of about 7 to 12 cycles was performed with a sample-barcoded 5' primer and a J-beta primer mix. A unique molecular identifier was introduced onto each TCR beta cDNA molecule by a template-switch 5' adaptor carrying 12 random nucleotides. At least 2.5 million CDR3-containing paired-end reads were obtained from each sample. All of the RNA was converted into first-strand cDNA using the Mint cDNA synthesis kit, with a TRBC-specific oligonucleotide serving as the primer. All cDNA was treated with uracil-DNA glycosylase and then went through a first 18-cycle PCR with the universal primers M1SS and BC2_uni_R. Under the source paper's analysis protocol: For normalization, 1 million high-quality reads, each with a distinct molecular identifier, were randomly selected from each sample. Reads sharing molecular identifiers were discarded rather than binned into consensus sequences. MiTCR, with a Q25 quality threshold and the strictest error-elimination algorithm, was used for CDR3 identification, clonotype clustering and error correction. A nonparametric unseen species model with Euler transformation was used to estimate lower-bound total TCR beta diversity. TCRdb applied fastp at Q25 and MiXCR to the public reads, then kept only in-frame beta chains. Every distinct CDR3 protein forms one entry, paired with its most common genes and DNA. What appears here as the V and J calls and clone size reflects TCRdb's work, not the paper's. This sample is represented by around 800,000 distinct CDR3 sequences; roughly 60% of them were singletons. 28% of the sample is held by the ten biggest clonotypes.

The donors were roughly 40 Caucasian individuals from Russia, aged roughly 6 to 100 years, who were systemically healthy. About 10 milliliters of peripheral blood were collected from each donor into EDTA-treated Vacutainer tubes. PBMCs were isolated by Ficoll-Paque density-gradient centrifugation, with at least 7 million obtained per sample. Total RNA, at least 6 micrograms per sample, was extracted from PBMCs with Trizol reagent. The percentages of naive CD45RAhigh/CD27high T cells were determined by flow cytometry on a PBMC aliquot from every donor. The germline V gene gives CDR1 as SGHTA and CDR2 as FQGNSA. Trimming takes 5 bases from V and 5 bases from J, and the germline ends sit 22 bases apart. The CDR3 sequence holds 16 residues, the cysteine and phenylalanine included. Of all the DNA, just the CDR3 is kept, 48 bases in frame from base 1.

The material sequenced was blood. The sequence was obtained from a man aged 25-45 years in good health. Rearrangement joined TRBV7-2 to TRBJ2-7; D gene: possibly TRBD1, on 6 matching bases. CDR3 reads: CASSLQANRVEDEQYF. DNA sequence: TGTGCCAGCAGCCTACAAGCGAACAGGGTGGAGGACGAGCAGTACTTC.